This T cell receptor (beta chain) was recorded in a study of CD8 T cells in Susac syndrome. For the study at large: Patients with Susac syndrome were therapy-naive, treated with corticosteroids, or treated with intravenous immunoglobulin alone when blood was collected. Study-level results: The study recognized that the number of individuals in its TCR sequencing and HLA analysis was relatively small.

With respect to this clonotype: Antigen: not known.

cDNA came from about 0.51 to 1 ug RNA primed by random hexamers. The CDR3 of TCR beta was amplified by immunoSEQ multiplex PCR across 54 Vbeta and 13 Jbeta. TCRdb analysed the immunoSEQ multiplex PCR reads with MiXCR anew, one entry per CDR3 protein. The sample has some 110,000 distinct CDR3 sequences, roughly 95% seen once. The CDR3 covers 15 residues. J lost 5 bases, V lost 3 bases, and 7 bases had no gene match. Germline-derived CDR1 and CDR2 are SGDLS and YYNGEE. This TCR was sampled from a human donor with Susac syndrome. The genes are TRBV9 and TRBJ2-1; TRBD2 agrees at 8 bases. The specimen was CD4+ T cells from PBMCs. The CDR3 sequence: CASSAAGAEHNEQFF. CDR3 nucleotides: TGTGCCAGCAGCGCAGCGGGAGCCGAACACAATGAGCAGTTCTTC.